Sequencing of this T cell receptor beta chain was carried out in a study of blood T cell repertoires in COVID-19 (TCRdb year 2020). As for the study more broadly: The collaborator samples originated in the United States, Italy and Spain and spanned the acute and convalescent phases of COVID-19. The repertoires were released in a freely available public database meant as a resource for research on the immune response to SARS-CoV-2. The material from the prospective study consisted of cDNA or gDNA derived from T cells, B-cell-depleted T cells, or PBMCs. The samples were drawn from the first 160 participants of the ongoing ImmuneRACE study and from over a thousand subjects provided by 6 global collaborators. The dataset comprised deeply sampled blood TCRbeta repertoires from subjects exposed to, actively infected with, or recovered from COVID-19. Where available, HLA class I and class II types were taken from metadata supplied by the sample provider and were not determined by assay-based typing. The sample metadata nearly always contained a de-identified subject ID, COVID-19 status, age in years and sex. Broad study findings and their caveats: The amount of clinical and demographic metadata varied by source and participant and was provided uncurated.

The CDR3 holds 18 amino acids from the cysteine to the phenylalanine. The retained sequence is limited to the CDR3, 54 bases, with the frame set at the first base. Sequences MGHRA (CDR1) and YSYEKL (CDR2) are obtained from the germline V gene. After removal of 0 bases from V and 0 bases from J, the junction retains 8 bases not matched to a gene. Notes on this clone: The specificity of this receptor is unknown. The record has no base qualities; no much larger clone is one base away.

The immunoSEQ Assay, a bias-controlled multiplex PCR, was used to amplify TCRbeta CDR3 regions from genomic DNA. The paper's data handling went like this. The number of nucleated cells in each sample was estimated by amplification of reference gene primers within the assay. Sequence reads were collapsed and filtered to measure the absolute abundance of every unique TCRbeta CDR3 rearrangement. For each sample, productive Simpson clonality was calculated as the square root of Simpson's diversity index over productive rearrangements. TCRdb re-hosts the immuneACCESS table, in-frame sequences only. Its copies lack some clones; in the studies checked, an unresolved V gene accounts for under half of them, and the cause for the rest is not known. V and J calls and clone size are as listed in that table; D and trimming were resolved from the DNA. This sample has 150,000 to 200,000 clones in its table, and 80% of those were observed once. Under 8% of the sample comes from the top ten.

Collaborating institutions collected whole blood in K2EDTA tubes following their own protocols. For TCRbeta analysis, collaborators shipped samples as frozen whole blood, isolated PBMCs, or DNA extracted from either of those sample types. This sequence originates from a man aged 55 to 69 with acute or convalescent COVID-19. The sequencing sample was made of peripheral blood. The rearrangement joined TRBV4-1 to TRBJ1-5; the central 7 bases match TRBD1. The CDR3 amino acid sequence is: CASSQDRRGPHSNQPQHF. Read as DNA, the sequence is TGCGCCAGCAGCCAAGATCGAAGGGGGCCCCATAGCAATCAGCCCCAGCATTTT.